This T cell receptor (beta chain) was sequenced in a study of radiotherapy plus CTLA-4 blockade in lung cancer. Per the germline V gene, CDR1 is MNHEY and CDR2 is SVGAGI. The CDR3 spans 11 residues. Trimming pared 6 bases from V and 0 bases from J, leaving 3 bases between. The repertoire was sequenced with immunoSEQ multiplex PCR; TCRdb's copy has only in-frame clones and lacks some. The sample carries about 48,000 clones, 82% recorded once. The sample was peripheral blood, taken from a patient treated with radiotherapy plus ipilimumab. This TCR came from a human donor with non-small cell lung cancer who had stable disease on radiotherapy plus ipilimumab. The rearrangement uses TRBV6-5 and TRBJ2-7; D remains ambiguous. CDR3 DNA sequence: TGTGCCAGCAGCTTCTCCTACGAGCAGTACTTC. It specifies CASSFSYEQYF.